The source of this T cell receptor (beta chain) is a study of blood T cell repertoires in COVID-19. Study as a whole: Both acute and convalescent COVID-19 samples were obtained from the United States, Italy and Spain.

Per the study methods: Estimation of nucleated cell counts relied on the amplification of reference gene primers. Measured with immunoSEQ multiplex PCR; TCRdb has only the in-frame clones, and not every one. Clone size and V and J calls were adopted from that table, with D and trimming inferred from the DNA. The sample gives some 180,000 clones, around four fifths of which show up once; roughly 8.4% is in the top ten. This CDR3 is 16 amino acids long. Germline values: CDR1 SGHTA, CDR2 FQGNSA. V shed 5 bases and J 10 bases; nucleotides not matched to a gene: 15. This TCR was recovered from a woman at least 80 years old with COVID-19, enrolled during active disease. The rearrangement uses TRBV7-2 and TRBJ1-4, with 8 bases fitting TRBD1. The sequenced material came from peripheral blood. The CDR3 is CASSPDPGQARGKLFF. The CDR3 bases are TGTGCCAGCAGCCCAGACCCGGGACAGGCACGGGGAAAACTGTTTTTT.